The source of this T cell receptor (beta chain) is a study of shared clonotypes between healthy human individuals. Looked up from germline, CDR1 is SNHLY and CDR2 is FYNNEI. Germline trimming cut 11 bases from V and 4 bases from J; bases unmatched to any gene: 15. The CDR3 spans 18 residues. The table came from immunoSEQ multiplex PCR; TCRdb's copy has only in-frame clones and leaves some out. The repertoire holds around 2.1 million clones, with 90% to 97% as singletons. The sequence derives from a man between 18 and 35 years old in good health. The chain joins TRBV2 to TRBJ2-2; 14 positions agree with TRBD2. Sequenced material: naive CD4+ T cells sorted from blood. Subset indicated: CD45RA+ positively selected. The CDR3 coding sequence is TGTGCCTTATTCAAGGGGGGGACTAGCGGGAGTCCCACCGGGGAGCTGTTTTTT. Its translation: CALFKGGTSGSPTGELFF. The full variable domain, its missing parts supplied by reference TRBV2 and TRBJ2-2, is EPEVTQTPSHQVTQMGQEVILRCVPISNHLYFYWYRQILGQKVEFLVSFYNNEISEKSEIFDDQFSVERPDGSNFTLKIRSTKLEDSAMYFCALFKGGTSGSPTGELFFGEGSRLTVL.